This TCR beta chain is from a study of shared clonotypes between healthy human individuals. General study findings and limits: What naive subsets generally showed was a larger estimated richness than memory subsets showed.

CDR1 is SGHTA, CDR2 FQGNSA, per germline. This CDR3 contains 12 residues. V was cut by 4 bases and J by 4 bases, with 7 bases left in between. A split of CD4+ cells into CD45RA+ naive and CD45RA-negative memory subsets was performed. Generated by immunoSEQ multiplex PCR, the TCRdb table keeps only in-frame clones and is missing some. The table lists 2 million to 2.5 million clones, over 90% of them singletons. With respect to this clone: Its antigen is still unknown.

This TCR was sampled from a man aged 18 to 30 in good health. Some clones in this sample may be carry-over from other donors' samples. Material: naive CD4+ T cells from PBMCs. The sample's subset: CD45RA+ positively selected. This chain joins TRBV7-2 and TRBJ2-5, with D maybe TRBD2 (5 bases). CDR3 sequence reads: CASSWAGETQYF. In nucleotides, the CDR3 is TGTGCCAGCAGCTGGGCGGGAGAGACCCAGTACTTC.